Listed here are 29 T cell receptor beta chains from one sample, sequenced in a study of early T cells in non-severe SARS-CoV-2 infection. TCRdb fed the 5' RACE reads into MiXCR, producing one record per CDR3 protein. The table has roughly 56,000 distinct CDR3 sequences, about 10% seen once. Sample: whole blood. All receptors come from an adult who was a healthcare worker with PCR-confirmed SARS-CoV-2 infection or an uninfected control (not recorded which).

In this sample, this clonotype turned up a few times. The V gene is TRBV5-1, the J gene TRBJ2-3; D may be TRBD2 (5 bases). V was clipped by 4 bases and J by 6 bases, with 12 bases between them. CDR1 and CDR2 (germline): SGHRS, YFSETQ. The CDR3 runs 13 residues. The CDR3 bases are TGCGCCAGCAGCACACTAGGAGGTGATACGCAGTATTTT. Protein sequence: CASSTLGGDTQYF.

This clonotype showed up many times. The chain combines TRBV18 with TRBJ1-6; 7 bases agree with TRBD1. Unmatched junction bases numbered 7, after V lost 4 bases and J lost 7 bases. The CDR3 is 15 amino acids. From germline, CDR1 is KGHSH and CDR2 LQKENI. The CDR3 DNA reads TGTGCCAGCTCACTCTCCGGGACAGTAAATTCACCCCTCCACTTT. Its protein product is CASSLSGTVNSPLHF.

The V call is TRBV12-3 or TRBV12-4, the J call TRBJ2-5, with 13 bases matching TRBD2. V shed 3 bases, J shed 5 bases, and the junction held 6 bases outside the gene matches. The CDR3 totals 16 residues. CDR3 region: CASSLNPLAGGETQYF. CDR3 bases: TGTGCCAGCAGTTTGAACCCACTAGCGGGAGGGGAGACCCAGTACTTC.

The genes are TRBV12-3 or TRBV12-4 and TRBJ2-2; the D gene is possibly TRBD1 (5 bases). Trimming removed 4 bases from V and 4 bases from J, with 10 bases in between. CDR3 length: 14 residues. CDR3 sequence reads: CASSSGWATGELFF. The CDR3 nucleotides read TGTGCCAGCAGTTCAGGGTGGGCCACCGGGGAGCTGTTTTTT.

The genes are TRBV10-2 and TRBJ2-3; 8 bases agree with TRBD1. The CDR3 is 15 residues long. CDR1 and CDR2 (germline): WSHSY, SAAADI. V shed 6 bases and J 0 bases; nucleotides not matched to a gene: 5. CDR3 loop: CASSGTGLSTDTQYF. The CDR3 bases are TGCGCCAGCAGCGGGACAGGCCTAAGCACAGATACGCAGTATTTT.

This clonotype was observed many times. The chain uses TRBV7-3 and TRBJ2-3; unclear D gene. This CDR3 comprises 12 residues. Per the germline V gene, CDR1 is SGHTA and CDR2 is FQGTGA. V was clipped by 4 bases and J by 5 bases, with 7 bases between them. CDR3 DNA: TGTGCCAGCAGCTCCTCCGAAGATACGCAGTATTTT. It yields the protein CASSSSEDTQYF.

By share, this clonotype counts as medium-sized. The V and J genes are TRBV7-9 and TRBJ2-3; 7 bases are shared with TRBD1. The CDR3 extends over 15 amino acids. Trimming at V came to 8 bases and at J to 4 bases, leaving 12 bases not matched to a gene. Looked up from germline, CDR1 is SEHNR and CDR2 is FQNEAQ (reference sequence). In DNA, the CDR3 is TGTGCCAGCCCCTTGGCCGGGACAGCGGCAGATACGCAGTATTTT. It specifies CASPLAGTAADTQYF.

This clonotype was detected many times. The rearrangement joins TRBV29-1 to TRBJ1-5; D is unclear. Per the germline V gene, CDR1 is SQVTM and CDR2 is ANQGSEA. V was clipped by 4 bases and J by 0 bases, with 7 bases between them. The CDR3 loop spans 13 amino acids. This CDR3 is CSVVESSNQPQHF. The CDR3 DNA is TGCAGCGTTGTGGAGAGTAGCAATCAGCCCCAGCATTTT.

This clonotype counts as large (0.1 to 1%). This chain links TRBV4-1 with TRBJ2-7, with TRBD2 as a possible D gene (5 bases). The CDR3 loop spans 14 amino acids. The V end was cut by 0 bases, the J end by 5 bases, with 11 bases between. Germline V gene sequence: CDR1 MGHRA, CDR2 YSYEKL. The chain's CDR3 is CASSQDQPGDEQYF. CDR3 in DNA: TGCGCCAGCAGCCAAGATCAACCCGGGGACGAGCAGTACTTC.

This clonotype was recorded at least ten times. This sequence joins TRBV14 and TRBJ1-4; the match to TRBD1 covers 7 bases. The CDR3 is 16 residues long. Germline trimming cut 4 bases from V and 3 bases from J; bases unmatched to any gene: 8. Per the germline V gene, CDR1 is SGHDN and CDR2 is FVKESK. The CDR3 loop is CASSPLGGQSNEKLFF. The CDR3 DNA reads TGTGCCAGCAGCCCTTTGGGGGGACAGTCTAATGAAAAACTGTTTTTT.

This clonotype was recorded many times. The chain recombines TRBV7-2 with TRBJ2-1, with 7 bases fitting TRBD1. V gave up 5 bases and J gave up 2 bases; unmatched junction bases: 6. There are 15 residues in the CDR3. Germline CDR1 SGHTA, CDR2 FQGNSA. For the CDR3, the DNA is TGTGCCAGCAGCCGGTTGACAGGGCCCTACAATGAGCAGTTCTTC. It codes for CASSRLTGPYNEQFF.

This clonotype was recorded many times. The V gene is TRBV5-1, the J gene TRBJ2-1; no clear D gene. CDR3 size: 11 residues. Germline CDR1 and CDR2: SGHRS and YFSETQ. V was shortened by 5 bases and J by 10 bases, with 10 bases between the two germline ends. DNA for the CDR3: TGCGCCAGCAGGTACGTCGAAGAGCAGTTCTTC. Amino acid sequence: CASRYVEEQFF. The full variable domain, with the rest looked up from reference TRBV5-1 and TRBJ2-1, is KAGVTQTPRYLIKTRGQQVTLSCSPISGHRSVSWYQQTPGQGLQFLFEYFSETQRNKGNFPGRFSGRQFSNSRSEMNVSTLELGDSALYLCASRYVEEQFFGPGTRLTVL.

The V gene is TRBV11-2, the J gene TRBJ2-3; a weak D match, TRBD2 (6 bases). CDR3 length: 15 amino acids. V dropped 0 bases and J dropped 6 bases, with 13 bases sitting between them. CDR1 is SGHAT and CDR2 is FQNNGV in the germline V gene. CDR3 sequence: CASSLDLGGPDTQYF. CDR3 DNA sequence: TGTGCCAGCAGCTTAGATCTGGGGGGTCCCGATACGCAGTATTTT.

The V call is TRBV6-1, the J call TRBJ1-1; 8 positions agree with TRBD1. The trim removed 7 bases at V and 6 bases at J, leaving 4 bases unmatched. The CDR3 is 12 residues long. Germline values: CDR1 MNHNS, CDR2 SASEGT. DNA of the CDR3: TGTGCCAGCACCAAGACAGGGGCTGAAGCTTTCTTT. Protein: CASTKTGAEAFF.

This clonotype was seen at least ten times. The chain employs TRBV5-1 and TRBJ2-5, with D unclear. Trimming took off 2 bases at V and 4 bases at J, with 6 bases between the two ends. The CDR3 consists of 12 residues. CDR1 and CDR2 (germline): SGHRS, YFSETQ. CDR3 protein: CASSFTVETQYF. CDR3 sequence (DNA): TGCGCCAGCAGCTTCACCGTAGAGACCCAGTACTTC.

The V gene is TRBV5-6, the J gene TRBJ2-1, with 10 bases that match TRBD1. The germline gives CDR1 SGHDT, CDR2 YYEEEE. The CDR3 has 15 amino acids. With V trimmed by 3 bases and J by 8 bases, 8 bases remained unmatched. The CDR3 DNA sequence: TGTGCCAGCAGCTGGGGGACAGGGGAATTCTATGAGCAGTTCTTC. Its translation: CASSWGTGEFYEQFF.

This clonotype appeared a few times. V gene TRBV6-5 combines with J gene TRBJ1-2; D unresolved. The CDR3 is made up of 15 amino acids. In germline, CDR1 is MNHEY, CDR2 SVGAGI. Trimming cost V 2 bases and J 2 bases, with 12 bases left between them. In DNA, the CDR3 is TGTGCCAGCAGTTACGACGGCAGGCCAAACTATGGCTACACCTTC. It yields the protein CASSYDGRPNYGYTF.

This clonotype has a count of ten or more. This rearrangement joins TRBV12-3 or TRBV12-4 to TRBJ2-3, with 13 bases aligning to TRBD2. V was clipped by 3 bases and J by 6 bases; unmatched bases: 6. The CDR3 contains 16 residues. CDR3 bases: TGTGCCAGCAGTTTTGGACTAGCGGGAGCCCTCGATACGCAGTATTTT. It encodes CASSFGLAGALDTQYF.

This clonotype was detected many times. The genes are TRBV7-2 and TRBJ2-7; a weak D match, TRBD1 (7 bases). Germline CDR1 SGHTA, CDR2 FQGNSA. This CDR3 has 15 amino acids. Between the trimmed V and J ends, which lost 5 bases and 6 bases, there was a span of 20 bases. CDR3 sequence reads: CASSPGGGRGIEQYF. DNA of the CDR3: TGTGCCAGCAGCCCAGGGGGAGGAAGGGGTATCGAGCAGTACTTC. The full variable domain, in which reference TRBV7-2 and TRBJ2-7 provide the parts outside the CDR3, is GAGVSQSPSNKVTEKGKDVELRCDPISGHTALYWYRQSLGQGLEFLIYFQGNSAPDKSGLPSDRFSAERTGGSVSTLTIQRTQQEDSAVYLCASSPGGGRGIEQYFGPGTRLTVT.

This clonotype was seen a few times. This sequence joins TRBV10-3 and TRBJ1-6; D might be TRBD1 (5 bases). V dropped 4 bases and J dropped 7 bases, with 14 bases sitting between them. The CDR3 is 15 amino acids. Germline CDR1 reads ENHRY; CDR2 reads SYGVKD. Here the CDR3 reads CAISAGDPGNSPLHF. CDR3 nucleotide sequence: TGTGCCATCAGTGCCGGGGACCCGGGGAATTCACCCCTCCACTTT.

In its sample, this clonotype was seen a few times. The chain carries TRBV6-1 and TRBJ2-5; D call uncertain. From germline, CDR1 is MNHNS and CDR2 SASEGT. The CDR3 contains 12 residues. Between the trimmed V and J ends, which lost 8 bases and 5 bases, there was a span of 12 bases. CDR3 in DNA: TGTGCCAGCGCATTAATGTCGGAGACCCAGTACTTC. Translating it yields CASALMSETQYF.

This clonotype was detected only a few times. The chain combines TRBV3-1 with TRBJ2-7, with 8 bases identical to TRBD2. The germline V gene has CDR1 LGHDT and CDR2 YNNKEL (reference sequence). CDR3 length: 13 amino acids. The ends lost 0 bases at V and 7 bases at J; junction bases unmatched: 2. The CDR3 sequence is CASSQDREGEQYF. The CDR3 coding sequence is TGTGCCAGCAGCCAAGATCGGGAGGGGGAGCAGTACTTC.

This clonotype was observed at least ten times. In DNA form, the CDR3 reads TGTGCCAGCAGTTACGATCACAGCTATGGCTACACCTTC. It specifies CASSYDHSYGYTF. This chain joins TRBV12-3 or TRBV12-4 and TRBJ1-2; D is ambiguous. The CDR3 is made up of 13 amino acids. Trimming removed 4 bases at V and 4 bases at J, with 10 bases between.

The V gene is TRBV11-2, the J gene TRBJ2-7, with 8 bases fitting TRBD2. CDR1 SGHAT and CDR2 FQNNGV come from the germline V gene. V was pared by 8 bases and J by 4 bases, with 16 bases of the junction left unmatched. The CDR3 consists of 16 residues. In nucleotides, the CDR3 is TGTGCCAGCGGTAATAGCGGGATCCGTCCTGAGTACGAGCAGTACTTC. Amino acid sequence: CASGNSGIRPEYEQYF.

This clonotype has a count of ten or more. V is TRBV6-2 or TRBV6-3 and J is TRBJ2-1; D could derive from TRBD1 or TRBD2 (6 bases each). This CDR3 spans 12 amino acids. From germline, CDR1 is MNHEY and CDR2 SVGEGT. Deletions cut 4 bases from V and 15 bases from J, with 16 bases between. CDR3 in amino acids: CASSLGGIKWFF. DNA for the CDR3: TGTGCCAGCAGTTTAGGGGGGATCAAATGGTTCTTC.

This clonotype was observed at least ten times. The junction shows a germline mismatch at one end, possibly a read error. CDR3 amino acids: CSAREGPAITSF. The CDR3 DNA is TGCAGTGCTAGAGAAGGGCCAGCGATTACTTCCTTC. The chain recombines TRBV20-1 with TRBJ1-2; D is uncertain. This CDR3 region has 12 residues. Germline V gene sequence: CDR1 DFQATT, CDR2 SNEGSKA (reference sequence).

The chain employs TRBV4-1 and TRBJ2-7; 9 positions match TRBD1. The V segment lost 1 base and the J segment 5 bases; nucleotides outside the gene matches: 3. Germline assignment: CDR1 MGHRA and CDR2 YSYEKL. The CDR3 contains 14 residues. DNA for the CDR3: TGCGCCAGCAGCCAAGTGGGACAGGGTAACGAGCAGTACTTC. This encodes CASSQVGQGNEQYF.

The V and J genes are TRBV24-1 and TRBJ1-5; tentatively, D is TRBD1 (6 bases). Germline CDR1 KGHDR, CDR2 SFDVKD. This CDR3 is 14 amino acids long. The V end was cut by 6 bases, the J end by 1 base, with 9 bases between. The CDR3 DNA is TGTGCCACCAGTCACACAGGGAGCAATCAGCCCCAGCATTTT. Amino acid sequence: CATSHTGSNQPQHF.

The chain links TRBV20-1 to TRBJ2-7, with 8 bases matching TRBD2. This CDR3 is built from 13 residues. The germline V gene has CDR1 DFQATT and CDR2 SNEGSKA (reference sequence). Trimming removed 1 base from V and 3 bases from J; junction bases left unmatched: 2. The CDR3 protein is CSARGTSGYEQYF. CDR3 sequence (DNA): TGCAGTGCTAGAGGTACTAGCGGCTACGAGCAGTACTTC.